A single sample gave rise to the 23 T cell receptor beta chains below, sequenced in a study of control samples from healthy donors and cancer patients. The data were produced by immunoSEQ multiplex PCR, yet TCRdb's version contains in-frame clones alone and is incomplete. In the table there are roughly 180,000 clones, 85% to 95% of which are singletons. Source material: blood. Source of these receptors: a woman aged 18 to 35 in good health.

V usage is TRBV4-3 and J usage is TRBJ2-1, with TRBD2 as a possible D gene (5 bases). The germline gives CDR1 LGHNA, CDR2 YSLEER. The CDR3 is 16 residues long. With 0 bases removed from V and 7 bases from J, the gap between germline ends came to 16 bases. CDR3 sequence reads: CASSQDSGGSRNEQFF. DNA for the CDR3: TGCGCCAGCAGCCAAGACTCTGGAGGTAGCCGGAATGAGCAGTTCTTC.

The genes are TRBV10-3 and TRBJ2-7; possibly TRBD1 for D (6 bases). Germline CDR1 is ENHRY and CDR2 is SYGVKD. CDR3 length: 14 residues. V was pared by 6 bases and J by 7 bases, with 19 bases between. The CDR3 bases are TGTGCCATCAGGACCGGGACACTAGGTCGGGAGCAGTACTTC. It is translated as CAIRTGTLGREQYF.

The rearrangement links TRBV19 to TRBJ1-1; D remains ambiguous. CDR3 length equals 15 residues. Germline V gives CDR1 LNHDA, CDR2 SQIVND (reference sequence). Trimming cost V 3 bases and J 0 bases, with 11 bases left between them. CDR3 loop: CASSMGWQVNTEAFF. The CDR3, as DNA: TGTGCCAGTAGTATGGGGTGGCAGGTGAACACTGAAGCTTTCTTT.

This clone was detected only a few times. The V gene is TRBV19, the J gene TRBJ1-2, with D maybe TRBD1 (5 bases). The ends were cut back, 5 bases at V and 2 bases at J, with 15 bases in the middle. The germline V gene encodes CDR1 LNHDA and CDR2 SQIVND (reference sequence). There are 15 residues in the CDR3. This CDR3 is CASSLAGQTNYGYTF. As DNA, the CDR3 is TGTGCCAGTAGTTTGGCGGGGCAGACCAACTATGGCTACACCTTC.

The rearrangement uses TRBV4-2 and TRBJ2-7, with 7 bases that match TRBD2. This CDR3 comprises 14 residues. Germline assignment: CDR1 LGHNA and CDR2 YNFKEQ. The V and J ends lost 0 bases and 4 bases, in that order; junction bases with no gene match: 3. This CDR3 reads CASSQEREPYEQYF. CDR3 DNA: TGTGCCAGCAGCCAAGAGCGGGAGCCTTACGAGCAGTACTTC.

This clone was recorded only once. Here the CDR3 DNA reads TGTGCCAGCCCGGGGCGGGGTAGGAACACTGAAGCTTTCTTT. The encoded protein is CASPGRGRNTEAFF. This chain joins TRBV7-9 and TRBJ1-1; a possible D gene is TRBD1 (5 bases). The CDR3 has 14 amino acids. CDR1 and CDR2 from the germline V gene are SEHNR and FQNEAQ (reference sequence). V was pared by 8 bases and J by 1 base, with 14 bases between. Full variable domain (rest looked up from reference TRBV7-9 and TRBJ1-1): DTGVSQNPRHKITKRGQNVTFRCDPISEHNRLYWYRQTLGQGPEFLTYFQNEAQLEKSRLLSDRFSAERPKGSFSTLEIQRTEQGDSAMYLCASPGRGRNTEAFFGQGTRLTVV.

The genes are TRBV9 and TRBJ2-2, with no clear D. CDR1 and CDR2 (germline): SGDLS, YYNGEE. There are 15 residues in the CDR3. V lost 2 bases and J 0 bases, leaving 8 bases between the germline ends. Here the CDR3 DNA reads TGTGCCAGCAGCGTCACAGTTACGAACACCGGGGAGCTGTTTTTT. This encodes CASSVTVTNTGELFF.

The genes are TRBV5-4 and TRBJ2-2; D is unclear. This CDR3 has 14 residues. V lost 4 bases to trimming and J lost 7 bases, with 14 bases between them. CDR1 is SGHNT, CDR2 YYREEE, per germline (reference sequence). CDR3 nucleotides: TGTGCCAGCAGCGCTAACTGGTACGGCGGGGAGCTGTTTTTT. Protein product: CASSANWYGGELFF.

The chain recombines TRBV28 with TRBJ1-5; D might be TRBD1 (6 bases). The CDR3 is made up of 17 amino acids. CDR1 and CDR2 from the germline V gene are MDHEN and SYDVKM. With 6 bases removed from V and 7 bases from J, the gap between germline ends came to 25 bases. The CDR3 DNA reads TGTGCCAGCAGCCCCTCCTCTGGACAGCCGATAGGGCAGCCCCAGCATTTT. This gives the protein CASSPSSGQPIGQPQHF.

In this sample, this clone turned up once. CDR3 protein: CASSLAGGPSYEQYF. The CDR3 nucleotides are TGTGCCAGCAGTTTAGCGGGAGGGCCCTCGTACGAGCAGTACTTC. V and J are TRBV6-5 and TRBJ2-7; 11 bases align to TRBD2. Germline values: CDR1 MNHEY, CDR2 SVGAGI. Germline trimming cut 4 bases from V and 4 bases from J; bases unmatched to any gene: 6. CDR3 length equals 15 residues.

The CDR3 sequence: CASSIGTSGEQFF. The CDR3 nucleotides read TGTGCCAGCAGCATAGGGACTAGCGGTGAGCAGTTCTTC. The J gene is TRBJ2-1, the V gene TRBV9, with TRBD2 matching 11 bases. V lost 4 bases, J lost 9 bases, and 3 bases stayed unmatched. This CDR3 comprises 13 residues. CDR1 is SGDLS, CDR2 YYNGEE, per germline.

The V gene is TRBV28, the J gene TRBJ2-5; 7 bases line up with TRBD1. From germline, CDR1 is MDHEN and CDR2 SYDVKM. V trimming: 4 bases; J trimming: 4 bases; junction bases outside the gene matches: 3. The CDR3 has 13 amino acids. CDR3: CASSSYRGETQYF. The CDR3 DNA reads as TGTGCCAGCAGTTCCTACAGGGGAGAGACCCAGTACTTC.

The chain recombines TRBV20-1 with TRBJ1-1; D is perhaps TRBD1 (6 bases). The CDR3 loop spans 14 amino acids. V was clipped by 3 bases and J by 0 bases, with 11 bases between them. Looked up from germline, CDR1 is DFQATT and CDR2 is SNEGSKA (reference sequence). CDR3 sequence: CSASQDSLNTEAFF. CDR3 sequence (DNA): TGCAGTGCTAGTCAGGACAGCCTGAACACTGAAGCTTTCTTT.

The V and J genes are TRBV6-4 and TRBJ2-3; 10 bases match TRBD1. CDR3 length: 14 residues. With 2 bases clipped from V and 4 bases from J, the junction kept 0 bases outside the gene matches. Germline V CDR1 and CDR2: MRHNA, SNTAGT. The CDR3 DNA reads TGTGCCAGCAGTGACGGACAGGGGGCAGATACGCAGTATTTT. Translating gives CASSDGQGADTQYF.

The chain carries TRBV19 and TRBJ1-1; 8 nucleotides line up with TRBD1. Germline assignment: CDR1 LNHDA and CDR2 SQIVND (reference sequence). With V trimmed by 8 bases and J by 7 bases, 12 bases remained unmatched. This CDR3 comprises 14 residues. CDR3 nucleotides: TGTGCCAGTGGACAGGGTCGGTACAAGGGTGAAGCTTTCTTT. Translation: CASGQGRYKGEAFF.

In its sample, this clone was seen once. The rearrangement joins TRBV7-2 to TRBJ2-5, with D maybe TRBD2 (6 bases). Germline loops: CDR1 SGHTA, CDR2 FQGNSA. CDR3 length: 14 amino acids. Trimming cost V 2 bases and J 4 bases, with 11 bases left between them. The CDR3 region has the DNA TGTGCCAGCAGCTTAATGCGCGGGACAGAGACCCAGTACTTC. Amino acid sequence: CASSLMRGTETQYF.

The chain recombines TRBV5-1 with TRBJ1-1, with no clear D. This CDR3 has 15 amino acids. V lost 3 bases and J 4 bases, leaving 16 bases between the germline ends. The germline V gene has CDR1 SGHRS and CDR2 YFSETQ. The CDR3 reads CASSSPLAGTTEAFF. CDR3 nucleotides: TGCGCCAGCAGCTCGCCCCTCGCAGGTACCACTGAAGCTTTCTTT.

V and J are TRBV11-1 and TRBJ2-4; D may correspond to TRBD1 or TRBD2 (5 bases each). There are 17 residues in the CDR3. Trimming stripped 0 bases from V and 0 bases from J, with 12 bases between. The germline gives CDR1 SGHAT, CDR2 FQDESV (reference sequence). CDR3 protein: CASSLAIGDLAKNIQYF. The CDR3, as DNA: TGTGCCAGCAGCTTAGCGATCGGGGACCTAGCCAAAAACATTCAGTACTTC.

The chain has TRBV3-1 (or the pseudogene TRBV3-2) and TRBJ1-4; D not certain. V was clipped by 4 bases and J by 6 bases, with 6 bases between them. Germline CDR1 LGHDT, CDR2 YNNKEL (reference sequence). This CDR3 is 12 amino acids long. In DNA, the CDR3 is TGTGCCAGCAGCCGGCAGGATGAAAAACTGTTTTTT. Translation gives CASSRQDEKLFF.

The V call is TRBV11-1, the J call TRBJ2-1; the match to TRBD2 covers 8 bases. Trimming cost V 5 bases and J 8 bases; bases outside gene matches: 5. CDR1 is SGHAT, CDR2 FQDESV, per germline (reference sequence). There are 13 residues in the CDR3. The CDR3 is CASSNGLADEQFF. The CDR3 DNA is TGTGCCAGCAGCAATGGACTAGCTGATGAGCAGTTCTTC.

The chain has TRBV6-5 and TRBJ1-1; D not resolved. This CDR3 is built from 14 residues. V was trimmed by 0 bases and J by 5 bases, leaving 10 bases between them. The V gene's germline CDR1 is MNHEY and CDR2 SVGAGI. Here the CDR3 DNA reads TGTGCCAGCAGTTACTCGATTGAGGTTACTGAAGCTTTCTTT. Translation: CASSYSIEVTEAFF.

The chain joins TRBV24-1 to TRBJ2-3; 10 bases agree with TRBD1. CDR1 is KGHDR, CDR2 SFDVKD, per germline. J gave up 6 bases and V 4 bases, and 12 bases lay outside the gene matches. The length of the CDR3 is 17 residues. This CDR3 reads CATSDSSPGQGWDTQYF. CDR3 DNA: TGTGCCACCAGTGACTCTAGCCCGGGACAGGGGTGGGATACGCAGTATTTT.

The V call is TRBV5-4, the J call TRBJ2-3; D ambiguous. The CDR3 has 13 residues. V lost 3 bases to trimming and J lost 2 bases, with 7 bases between them. Germline lookup yields CDR1 SGHNT and CDR2 YYREEE (reference sequence). In nucleotides, the CDR3 is TGTGCCAGCAGCTCCGGTATCACAGATACGCAGTATTTT. Protein: CASSSGITDTQYF.